This T cell receptor beta chain was recorded in a study of T cells in Graves' hyperthyroidism and ophthalmopathy. Study conclusions and caveats: Ophthalmopathy and stable hyperthyroidism were told apart by a 13 V-J model.

This clonotype was recorded at least ten times. Its specificity is not known. The germline CDR1 and CDR2 sequences are MDHEN and SYDVKM. The V end was cut by 5 bases, the J end by 0 bases, with 4 bases between. This CDR3 is 13 amino acids long. In patients aged 18 to 65, hyperthyroidism was newly diagnosed, with duration under 2 months. Using RNA transcripts as the source, TCR beta CDR3 regions were amplified. The HTBI primer set was used in a first-round RT-PCR of the TCR CDR3. Each CDR3 protein is one row after TCRdb ran MiXCR on the multiplex PCR reads. Found here are nearly 600,000 distinct CDR3 sequences, around 13% of them singletons; the top ten hold 5% to 7%.

V gene TRBV28 combines with J gene TRBJ2-2; D gene unclear. The origin of this receptor is a woman aged 25 to 45 with Graves' hyperthyroidism that later progressed to Graves' ophthalmopathy. Sequenced sample: blood. This CDR3 reads CASSTTNTGELFF. The CDR3 DNA is TGTGCCAGCAGTACCACGAACACCGGGGAGCTGTTTTTT.